The 24 T cell receptor beta chains below come from one sample, sequenced in a study of blood T cell repertoires in COVID-19. Profiled with immunoSEQ multiplex PCR; TCRdb holds only in-frame clones, not every one. The sample contains fewer than 250,000 clones, 84% of which appear only once. Material for sequencing was PBMCs or T cells enriched from blood (not recorded which). These receptors were taken from a woman aged 25 to 45 who had been exposed to COVID-19.

The chain joins TRBV5-1 to TRBJ1-6; D remains unclear. V was trimmed by 5 bases and J by 2 bases, leaving 11 bases between them. Germline values: CDR1 SGHRS, CDR2 YFSETQ. The CDR3 spans 15 residues. In DNA, the CDR3 is TGCGCCAGCAGGGCGGCGAGTACCTATAATTCACCCCTCCACTTT. Amino acids: CASRAASTYNSPLHF.

The V call is TRBV5-1, the J call TRBJ2-3, with D perhaps matching TRBD1 (5 bases). Germline lookup yields CDR1 SGHRS and CDR2 YFSETQ. CDR3 length: 14 amino acids. Trimming cost V 0 bases and J 8 bases, with 13 bases left between them. For the CDR3, the DNA is TGCGCCAGCAGCTTGGAAGGGGCCCTAGGTACGCAGTATTTT. This encodes CASSLEGALGTQYF.

The CDR3 region has the DNA TGTGCCAGCTCACCGCCGTCACAGGGCATTATGTCACCCCTCCACTTT. It codes for CASSPPSQGIMSPLHF. The chain couples TRBV18 to TRBJ1-6, with a weak D call TRBD1 (6 bases). Germline loops: CDR1 KGHSH, CDR2 LQKENI. V lost 3 bases, J lost 10 bases, and 19 bases lay in between. This CDR3 is built from 16 residues.

The chain links TRBV2 to TRBJ1-5; 8 bases agree with TRBD1. The CDR3 loop spans 20 amino acids. Germline values: CDR1 SNHLY, CDR2 FYNNEI. With 6 bases clipped from V and 4 bases from J, the junction kept 23 bases outside the gene matches. The CDR3: CASSRAPWTGPLAPNQPQHF. In DNA form, the CDR3 reads TGTGCCAGCAGCCGAGCGCCCTGGACAGGGCCTCTGGCTCCAAATCAGCCCCAGCATTTT.

This chain connects TRBV7-2 to TRBJ1-1; D possibly corresponds to TRBD1 (5 bases). Germline V CDR1 and CDR2: SGHTA, FQGNSA. This CDR3 has 16 amino acids. Trimming removed 1 base from V and 1 base from J, with 13 bases in between. CDR3 DNA sequence: TGTGCCAGCAGCTTAGGGGGCTCACTGAAGAACACTGAAGCTTTCTTT. It translates to CASSLGGSLKNTEAFF.

This clone occurred a few times. The J gene is TRBJ2-7, the V gene TRBV14, with 7 bases aligning to TRBD2. The CDR3 has 16 residues. Germline V CDR1 and CDR2: SGHDN, FVKESK. With V trimmed by 5 bases and J by 3 bases, 13 bases remained unmatched. This CDR3 is CASSNPSMGGIYEQYF. In DNA, the CDR3 is TGTGCCAGCAGCAACCCGTCTATGGGGGGGATCTACGAGCAGTACTTC. The whole variable domain, remainder taken from reference TRBV14 and TRBJ2-7, is EAGVTQFPSHSVIEKGQTVTLRCDPISGHDNLYWYRRVMGKEIKFLLHFVKESKQDESGMPNNRFLAERTGGTYSTLKVQPAELEDSGVYFCASSNPSMGGIYEQYFGPGTRLTVT.

This sequence joins TRBV10-1 and TRBJ2-3, with TRBD2 matching over 16 bases. CDR3 length: 15 amino acids. The V segment lost 6 bases and the J segment 6 bases; nucleotides outside the gene matches: 3. CDR1 is WNHNN, CDR2 SYGVQD, per germline (reference sequence). CDR3 residues: CASSLGLAGGDTQYF. CDR3 coding DNA: TGCGCCAGCAGCCTGGGACTAGCGGGGGGGGATACGCAGTATTTT.

The rearrangement uses TRBV6-5 and TRBJ2-5; weak D call: TRBD1 (6 bases). Trimming cost V 6 bases and J 5 bases, with 19 bases left between them. Per the germline V gene, CDR1 is MNHEY and CDR2 is SVGAGI. The CDR3 is 15 residues long. As DNA, the CDR3 is TGTGCCAGCAGACCTCCGGGACACCCGGGGGAGACCCAGTACTTC. This gives the protein CASRPPGHPGETQYF.

The chain couples TRBV4-1 to TRBJ1-2; possibly TRBD1 for D (6 bases). CDR1 is MGHRA, CDR2 YSYEKL, per germline. The V end lost 1 base, the J end lost 3 bases, and 9 bases lay between the germline ends. This CDR3 spans 14 amino acids. The CDR3 loop reads CASSQVKGDYGYTF. The CDR3 DNA sequence: TGCGCCAGCAGCCAAGTCAAGGGGGACTATGGCTACACCTTC.

This chain joins TRBV19 and TRBJ2-3; TRBD2 aligns across 13 bases. The CDR3 is 16 residues long. Germline CDR1 is LNHDA and CDR2 is SQIVND (reference sequence). The V gene end was trimmed by 5 bases and the J gene end by 3 bases; junction bases not matched to a gene: 5. CDR3 residues: CASSLRLAGGTDTQYF. CDR3 nucleotide sequence: TGTGCCAGTAGTCTCCGACTAGCGGGGGGAACAGATACGCAGTATTTT.

The V and J genes are TRBV2 and TRBJ1-1; TRBD1 is a possible D gene (6 bases). V lost 10 bases, J lost 1 base, and 28 bases lay in between. This CDR3 contains 18 residues. Germline V CDR1 and CDR2: SNHLY, FYNNEI. The DNA for the CDR3 is TGTGCCACCAGGGGACGGTCAAGCGGGGGTTCGAGGAACACTGAAGCTTTCTTT. The encoded protein is CATRGRSSGGSRNTEAFF. The full variable domain, rest sourced from reference TRBV2 and TRBJ1-1, is EPEVTQTPSHQVTQMGQEVILRCVPISNHLYFYWYRQILGQKVEFLVSFYNNEISEKSEIFDDQFSVERPDGSNFTLKIRSTKLEDSAMYFCATRGRSSGGSRNTEAFFGQGTRLTVV.

This chain connects TRBV30 to TRBJ1-1; D is uncertain. The CDR3 is 13 amino acids. Germline V gene lookup returns CDR1 GTSNPN and CDR2 SVGIG (reference sequence). Deletions cut 3 bases from V and 7 bases from J, with 15 bases between. The CDR3 spells CAWSIQIMNEAFF. The DNA of the CDR3 is TGTGCCTGGAGCATACAGATAATGAATGAAGCTTTCTTT.

This chain joins TRBV19 and TRBJ2-2, with 7 bases that match TRBD2. The germline V gene has CDR1 LNHDA and CDR2 SQIVND (reference sequence). Trimming cost V 5 bases and J 2 bases; bases outside gene matches: 11. The CDR3 covers 17 residues. CDR3 coding DNA: TGTGCCAGTAGTCCCCCATGGGGAGGGTTCAACACCGGGGAGCTGTTTTTT. Its translation is CASSPPWGGFNTGELFF.

This rearrangement joins TRBV6-2 or TRBV6-3 to TRBJ2-1, with D possibly being TRBD2 (7 bases). The CDR3 is 17 amino acids. The germline V gene encodes CDR1 MNHEY and CDR2 SVGEGT. V was cut by 2 bases and J by 10 bases, with 24 bases left in between. The DNA of the CDR3 is TGTGCCAGCAGTTACACCGATACGGCCTTCGAGGGGGGGGAGCAGTTCTTC. It yields the protein CASSYTDTAFEGGEQFF.

The chain has TRBV4-1 and TRBJ1-1; the D is unclear. This CDR3 region has 14 residues. V was cut by 6 bases and J by 2 bases, with 13 bases left in between. CDR1 and CDR2 from the germline V gene are MGHRA and YSYEKL. The DNA of the CDR3 is TGCGCCAGCAGAAGAGGGAGCCCCAACACTGAAGCTTTCTTT. Translated: CASRRGSPNTEAFF.

V and J are TRBV10-3 and TRBJ1-2; D is unclear. Germline V gives CDR1 ENHRY, CDR2 SYGVKD. V lost 3 bases to trimming and J lost 4 bases, with 6 bases between them. CDR3 length: 12 amino acids. The CDR3 DNA sequence: TGTGCCATCAGTGAAGGACTCTATGGCTACACCTTC. It yields the protein CAISEGLYGYTF.

The gene calls are TRBV2 and TRBJ1-5; D possibly corresponds to TRBD1 (5 bases). The CDR3 consists of 11 residues. V lost 5 bases and J lost 9, with 8 bases in between. Germline V gene data show CDR1 as SNHLY and CDR2 as FYNNEI. The CDR3 is CASSTGWPQHF. The CDR3 bases are TGTGCCAGCAGTACAGGATGGCCCCAGCATTTT. The entire variable domain, with the rest obtained from reference TRBV2 and TRBJ1-5, is as follows: EPEVTQTPSHQVTQMGQEVILRCVPISNHLYFYWYRQILGQKVEFLVSFYNNEISEKSEIFDDQFSVERPDGSNFTLKIRSTKLEDSAMYFCASSTGWPQHFGDGTRLSIL.

This chain joins TRBV30 and TRBJ1-3; a weak D match, TRBD1 (5 bases). Germline lookup yields CDR1 GTSNPN and CDR2 SVGIG (reference sequence). This CDR3 is built from 14 residues. Trimming stripped 4 bases from V and 0 bases from J, with 10 bases between. Here the CDR3 reads CAWTGPLSGNTIYF. CDR3 DNA sequence: TGTGCCTGGACAGGGCCCCTCTCTGGAAACACCATATATTTT.

V usage is TRBV7-8 and J usage is TRBJ1-4; 7 bases are shared with TRBD1. From germline, CDR1 is SGHVS and CDR2 FQNEAQ. The CDR3 is 18 amino acids. With V trimmed by 6 bases and J by 7 bases, 20 bases remained unmatched. The CDR3 DNA follows: TGTGCCAGCAGTCAGACAGGGTGGGCCGGCAATCCCCTTGAAAAACTGTTTTTT. It is translated as CASSQTGWAGNPLEKLFF. The variable domain in full, with the rest retrieved from reference TRBV7-8 and TRBJ1-4, is GAGVSQSPRYKVAKRGQDVALRCDPISGHVSLFWYQQALGQGPEFLTYFQNEAQLDKSGLPSDRFFAERPEGSVSTLKIQRTQQEDSAVYLCASSQTGWAGNPLEKLFFGSGTQLSVL.

The J gene is TRBJ2-2, the V gene TRBV11-2; 13 bases align to TRBD2. The CDR3 runs to 19 residues. CDR1 and CDR2 from the germline V gene are SGHAT and FQNNGV. V was pared by 3 bases and J by 4 bases, with 11 bases of the junction left unmatched. The CDR3 loop is CASSFPLAGGYIGTGELFF. The CDR3 nucleotides read TGTGCCAGCAGCTTCCCACTAGCGGGGGGGTATATTGGCACCGGGGAGCTGTTTTTT.

In regard to this clone: One end of the junction does not line up with germline, which may come from a read error. V and J are TRBV7-7 and TRBJ2-1, with 9 bases that match TRBD2. The CDR3 contains 16 residues. CDR1 and CDR2 from the germline V gene are SSHAT and FNYEAQ (reference sequence). The CDR3, as DNA: TGTGCTAGCAGCTTAAGACTAGCGGACAGCTACAATGAGCAGTTCTTC. Translation gives CASSLRLADSYNEQFF.

J is TRBJ1-3 and V is TRBV6-5; 11 bases agree with TRBD1. This CDR3 is built from 15 residues. Per germline, CDR1 MNHEY and CDR2 SVGAGI. V was clipped by 6 bases and J by 5 bases; unmatched bases: 6. Here the CDR3 DNA reads TGTGCCAGCAGGCGGGACAGGGGGATCAGAAACACCATATATTTT. This gives the protein CASRRDRGIRNTIYF.

The chain combines TRBV5-8 with TRBJ1-2, with TRBD1 matching 9 bases. Per the germline V gene, CDR1 is SGHTS and CDR2 is YDEGEE. With V trimmed by 6 bases and J by 4 bases, 7 bases remained unmatched. The CDR3 length is 14 residues. DNA for the CDR3: TGTGCCAGCAACTTAGGACAGGGGCTCTATGGCTACACCTTC. Its translation: CASNLGQGLYGYTF.

This clone was recorded once. This chain connects TRBV2 to TRBJ1-4, with D possibly TRBD1 on 6 matching bases. This CDR3 region has 15 residues. CDR1 is SNHLY, CDR2 FYNNEI, per germline. Deletions cut 6 bases from V and 5 bases from J, with 16 bases between. The CDR3, as DNA: TGTGCCAGCAGCGACACAGGGAGCTCAAATGAAAAACTGTTTTTT. It is translated as CASSDTGSSNEKLFF.